This T cell receptor beta chain was recorded in a study of blood T cells in healthy people across ages. Overall study: Using template switching, researchers captured about one barcoded beta molecule for each two T cells.

About this clonotype: What it recognizes is unknown.

Per the germline V gene, CDR1 is MDHEN and CDR2 is SYDVKM. This CDR3 contains 16 residues. Study-level findings and limits: TCR beta diversity was tightly associated with the proportion of naive T cells.

A J-beta primer mix and a sample-barcoded 5' primer were used in a second PCR of roughly 7 to 12 cycles. TCRdb re-called the 5' RACE reads through MiXCR, storing one row per CDR3 protein. The sample consists of approximately 1.5 million distinct CDR3 sequences, 42% of them appearing once. The TCR comes from a woman between 18 and 29 years old in good health. Specimen: blood. The chain uses TRBV28 and TRBJ2-1, with TRBD1 matching 7 bases. The tail of the sequence fits TRBJ2-7 better, so the J call may be wrong. DNA of the CDR3: TGTGCCAGCAGTCTCGTCGGGGACAGAGTCTACAATGAGCAGTACTTC. It codes for CASSLVGDRVYNEQYF.